These T cell receptor beta chains were read from a single sample in a study of human T cells and chemical hapten exposure. TCRdb re-analysed the RACE reads in MiXCR, keeping a single row per CDR3 protein. The sample holds approximately 370,000 distinct CDR3 sequences, about 5% seen once. Sequenced material: whole blood, taken in connection with sensitization to the hapten diphenylcyclopropenone (DPC). The receptors were gathered from a woman aged 18-29 years with alopecia areata. Some clones in this sample may be carry-over from other donors' samples. CDR3s include the opening cysteine and the closing phenylalanine or tryptophan. The D gene is left open where the match is weak. For some rows the clone size is stated as once, few or many, or as a class when expanded; others skip it.

d_call: TRBD1; j_call: TRBJ1-1; clone_size: few; v_call: TRBV5-1; cdr3_nt: TGCGCCAGCAGCTTGGCCCGGCAGGGGGGAATGAACACTGAAGCTTTCTTT; cdr3_aa: CASSLARQGGMNTEAFF
d_call: .; j_call: TRBJ1-6; clone_size: few; v_call: TRBV12-3/TRBV12-4; cdr3_nt: TGTGCCAGCAGTAGGCAGGGATTGTCACCCCTCCACTTT; cdr3_aa: CASSRQGLSPLHF
d_call: .; j_call: TRBJ1-5; clone_size: few; v_call: TRBV19; cdr3_nt: TGTGCCAGTACTGACAGCGATCATCAGCCCCAGCATTTT; cdr3_aa: CASTDSDHQPQHF
d_call: .; j_call: TRBJ1-5; clone_size: .; v_call: TRBV20-1; cdr3_nt: TGCAGTGCTCAAGAAGTCAACAATCAGCCCCAGCATTTT; cdr3_aa: CSAQEVNNQPQHF
d_call: .; j_call: TRBJ1-4; clone_size: few; v_call: TRBV5-1; cdr3_nt: TGCGCCAGCAGCTTGGAAGTCGGATCTAATGAAAAACTGTTTTTT; cdr3_aa: CASSLEVGSNEKLFF
d_call: TRBD1; j_call: TRBJ2-5; clone_size: few; v_call: TRBV7-2; cdr3_nt: TGTGCCAGCAGCCTGACAGGGGGCTTCCAAGAGACCCAGTACTTC; cdr3_aa: CASSLTGGFQETQYF
d_call: TRBD1; j_call: TRBJ1-5; clone_size: many; v_call: TRBV29-1; cdr3_nt: TGCAGCGTTGAAGATGGGCGTGTTGCGACAGGGGCACATCAGCCCCAGCATTTT; cdr3_aa: CSVEDGRVATGAHQPQHF
d_call: TRBD2; j_call: TRBJ2-7; clone_size: .; v_call: TRBV4-3; cdr3_nt: TGCGCCAGCAGCCGGGGACTAGCGGGGGTGACTGCCTACGAGCAGTACTTC; cdr3_aa: CASSRGLAGVTAYEQYF
d_call: TRBD1; j_call: TRBJ1-1; clone_size: .; v_call: TRBV29-1; cdr3_nt: TGCAGCGTCGACAGGGGGCTTGGCACTGAAGCTTTCTTT; cdr3_aa: CSVDRGLGTEAFF
d_call: .; j_call: TRBJ1-3; clone_size: many; v_call: TRBV10-3; cdr3_nt: TGTGCCATCAGTGAGGAGGGGACCACCATATATTTT; cdr3_aa: CAISEEGTTIYF
d_call: .; j_call: TRBJ2-7; clone_size: few; v_call: TRBV7-9; cdr3_nt: TGTGCCAGCAGCATCCAGGGACGCGAGCAGTACTTC; cdr3_aa: CASSIQGREQYF
d_call: .; j_call: TRBJ1-1; clone_size: .; v_call: TRBV7-2; cdr3_nt: TGTGCCAGCAGCTTCACTAGGAAGAACACTGAAGCTTTCTTT; cdr3_aa: CASSFTRKNTEAFF
d_call: .; j_call: TRBJ2-3; clone_size: .; v_call: TRBV29-1; cdr3_nt: TGCAGCGCCGAACCGATGACTAGGAGGGTCACAGATACGCAGTATTTT; cdr3_aa: CSAEPMTRRVTDTQYF
d_call: .; j_call: TRBJ1-5; clone_size: few; v_call: TRBV5-6; cdr3_nt: TGTGCCAGCAGCTTGTGGAGGGGAGGTTATCAGCCCCAGCATTTT; cdr3_aa: CASSLWRGGYQPQHF
d_call: .; j_call: TRBJ1-5; clone_size: many; v_call: TRBV6-5; cdr3_nt: TGTGCCAGCAGTTTCACAGGAGATAGCAATCAGCCCCAGCATTTT; cdr3_aa: CASSFTGDSNQPQHF
d_call: .; j_call: TRBJ1-1; clone_size: many; v_call: TRBV12-3/TRBV12-4; cdr3_nt: TGTGCCAGCAGTTCCAAACCCCGTGGAGCTTTCTTT; cdr3_aa: CASSSKPRGAFF
d_call: TRBD1; j_call: TRBJ1-6; clone_size: many; v_call: TRBV2; cdr3_nt: TGTGCCAGCAGTGAGGGGACAGGGGTCTCCTACAAAAATTCACCCCTCCACTTT; cdr3_aa: CASSEGTGVSYKNSPLHF
d_call: .; j_call: TRBJ1-1; clone_size: many; v_call: TRBV6-5; cdr3_nt: TGTGCCAGCAGTCGGGACCTTCACACTGAAGCTTTCTTT; cdr3_aa: CASSRDLHTEAFF
d_call: .; j_call: TRBJ2-7; clone_size: .; v_call: TRBV20-1; cdr3_nt: TGCAGTGCTAGAGATCAGGAACAGGGTGACGAGCAGTACTTC; cdr3_aa: CSARDQEQGDEQYF
d_call: .; j_call: TRBJ1-1; clone_size: few; v_call: TRBV29-1; cdr3_nt: TGCAGCGCCCCCACCGGGAACACTGAAGCTTTCTTT; cdr3_aa: CSAPTGNTEAFF
d_call: TRBD2; j_call: TRBJ2-4; clone_size: .; v_call: TRBV7-9; cdr3_nt: TGTGCCAGCAGCGCTAGCGGGGGAGTCGTGAACATTCAGTACTTC; cdr3_aa: CASSASGGVVNIQYF
d_call: .; j_call: TRBJ2-7; clone_size: few; v_call: TRBV14; cdr3_nt: TGTGCCAGCACCTTAGCTGGGGGTTCCTACGAGCAGTACTTC; cdr3_aa: CASTLAGGSYEQYF
d_call: .; j_call: TRBJ1-4; clone_size: many; v_call: TRBV29-1; cdr3_nt: TGCAGCGTTGGAACAGACGAAAAACTGTTTTTT; cdr3_aa: CSVGTDEKLFF
d_call: TRBD1; j_call: TRBJ1-1; clone_size: few; v_call: TRBV12-3/TRBV12-4; cdr3_nt: TGTGCCAGCAGTCCGCGACAGGGGAGGACGAACACTGAAGCTTTCTTT; cdr3_aa: CASSPRQGRTNTEAFF
d_call: .; j_call: TRBJ1-4; clone_size: .; v_call: TRBV7-2; cdr3_nt: TGTGCCAGCAGCACCCGCGTCAGGGGCCTGAATGAAAAACTGTTTTTT; cdr3_aa: CASSTRVRGLNEKLFF
d_call: .; j_call: TRBJ2-1; clone_size: few; v_call: TRBV6-6; cdr3_nt: TGTGCCAGCAGTTGGAATAGCGGACCGGATGAGCAGTTCTTC; cdr3_aa: CASSWNSGPDEQFF
d_call: .; j_call: TRBJ1-3; clone_size: many; v_call: TRBV2; cdr3_nt: TGTGCCAGCAGTGTCGGGACCGCTGGAAACACCATATATTTT; cdr3_aa: CASSVGTAGNTIYF
d_call: .; j_call: TRBJ1-5; clone_size: many; v_call: TRBV20-1; cdr3_nt: TGCAGTGCTATCGGGACGACCGGGGATCAGCCCCAGCATTTT; cdr3_aa: CSAIGTTGDQPQHF
d_call: TRBD1; j_call: TRBJ2-5; clone_size: many; v_call: TRBV7-2; cdr3_nt: TGTGCCAGCAACCCCATGGGACAGGGGGCTCGGGAGACCCAGTACTTC; cdr3_aa: CASNPMGQGARETQYF
d_call: .; j_call: TRBJ1-2; clone_size: many; v_call: TRBV7-9; cdr3_nt: TGTGCCAGCAGCATGAGCAGGGCCCCCGGTGGCTACACCTTC; cdr3_aa: CASSMSRAPGGYTF
d_call: .; j_call: TRBJ2-6; clone_size: .; v_call: TRBV27; cdr3_nt: TGTGCCAGCAGTTCACAGGGAGTAGTGGGGGCCAACGTCCTGACTTTC; cdr3_aa: CASSSQGVVGANVLTF
d_call: .; j_call: TRBJ2-3; clone_size: .; v_call: TRBV28; cdr3_nt: TGTGCCAGCGCGGGACACAACACAGATACGCAGTATTTT; cdr3_aa: CASAGHNTDTQYF
d_call: .; j_call: TRBJ1-1; clone_size: .; v_call: TRBV20-1; cdr3_nt: TGCAGTGCAAGACAGTTTGAAGCTTTCTTT; cdr3_aa: CSARQFEAFF
d_call: .; j_call: TRBJ1-2; clone_size: .; v_call: TRBV4-2; cdr3_nt: TGTGCCAGCAGGGTTCGGTTTGGAGCTAACTATGGCTACACCTTC; cdr3_aa: CASRVRFGANYGYTF
d_call: .; j_call: TRBJ2-6; clone_size: medium-sized; v_call: TRBV29-1; cdr3_nt: TGCAGCGTTACCGACAGAGGGGCCAACGTCCTGACTTTC; cdr3_aa: CSVTDRGANVLTF
d_call: .; j_call: TRBJ2-1; clone_size: .; v_call: TRBV15; cdr3_nt: TGTGCCACCAGCAGAGACCGTTTCCGTGAGCAGTTCTTC; cdr3_aa: CATSRDRFREQFF
d_call: TRBD2; j_call: TRBJ2-3; clone_size: many; v_call: TRBV29-1; cdr3_nt: TGCAGCGTCGCGGGACTAGCGGGGTCCTCTAGCACAGATACGCAGTATTTT; cdr3_aa: CSVAGLAGSSSTDTQYF
d_call: TRBD1; j_call: TRBJ2-6; clone_size: few; v_call: TRBV11-2; cdr3_nt: TGTGCCAGCAGCGGGCTAACAGGGGGCGCTGGGGCCAACGTCCTGACTTTC; cdr3_aa: CASSGLTGGAGANVLTF
d_call: .; j_call: TRBJ2-1; clone_size: few; v_call: TRBV9; cdr3_nt: TGTGCCAGCAGCCCGAGGGGCGATGAGCAGTTCTTC; cdr3_aa: CASSPRGDEQFF
d_call: TRBD1; j_call: TRBJ2-5; clone_size: many; v_call: TRBV28; cdr3_nt: TGTGCCAGCAGTTCCCCCCCGACAGGGGCGTTAGAGACCCAGTACTTC; cdr3_aa: CASSSPPTGALETQYF
d_call: .; j_call: TRBJ2-7; clone_size: .; v_call: TRBV27; cdr3_nt: TGTGCCAGCAGACGTCAGACTGGGACCGCCTACGAGCAGTACTTC; cdr3_aa: CASRRQTGTAYEQYF
d_call: .; j_call: TRBJ2-3; clone_size: few; v_call: TRBV6-2/TRBV6-3; cdr3_nt: TGTGCCAGCAGTTCGAGCCCTAACAGCCGTGTGACAGATACGCAGTATTTT; cdr3_aa: CASSSSPNSRVTDTQYF
d_call: .; j_call: TRBJ1-1; clone_size: .; v_call: TRBV18; cdr3_nt: TGTGCCAGCTCACCGCAGGGTGGGGAAGCTTTCTTT; cdr3_aa: CASSPQGGEAFF
d_call: .; j_call: TRBJ2-1; clone_size: .; v_call: TRBV5-6; cdr3_nt: TGTGCCAGCAGCCCAGAACTTAGGGATGAGCAGTTCTTC; cdr3_aa: CASSPELRDEQFF
d_call: TRBD2; j_call: TRBJ2-3; clone_size: many; v_call: TRBV6-1; cdr3_nt: TGTGCCAGCAGTGAAGTAGCGGGGGGTACAGATACGCAGTATTTT; cdr3_aa: CASSEVAGGTDTQYF
d_call: TRBD1; j_call: TRBJ1-2; clone_size: few; v_call: TRBV7-9; cdr3_nt: TGTGCCAGCAGCGTCGGGACAGGGGACGGGTATGGCTACACCTTC; cdr3_aa: CASSVGTGDGYGYTF
d_call: TRBD2; j_call: TRBJ2-3; clone_size: .; v_call: TRBV3-1; cdr3_nt: TGTGCCAGCAGCGGGACTAGCGGACTCACAGATACGCAGTATTTT; cdr3_aa: CASSGTSGLTDTQYF
d_call: .; j_call: TRBJ1-1; clone_size: many; v_call: TRBV20-1; cdr3_nt: TGCAGTGCAAAAATGAACACTGAAGCTTTCTTT; cdr3_aa: CSAKMNTEAFF